The clone carrying this T cell receptor (beta chain) was seen more than once but under ten times. Original processing methods: Estimates of nucleated cell counts were drawn from the amplification of reference gene primers. Some clones are missing from TCRdb's copy, which holds only in-frame ones; the method was immunoSEQ multiplex PCR. From that table come the V and J calls and clone size; the DNA was used to work out D and trimming. The sample yields 97,000 or so clones, 60% to 85% seen once. Trimming cost V 5 bases and J 2 bases, with 12 bases left between them. The CDR3 consists of 14 residues. Germline V gives CDR1 SGHTA, CDR2 FQGNSA. This sample is drawn from a study of blood T cell repertoires in COVID-19. Study background: The United States, Italy and Spain were the sources of the acute and convalescent COVID-19 samples. In each case, the material was cDNA or gDNA derived from T cells, B-cell-depleted T cells, or PBMCs.

Sequencing was performed on peripheral blood. J is TRBJ1-1 and V is TRBV7-2; perhaps TRBD1 as D (5 bases). The sequence came from a woman older than 75 with active or convalescent COVID-19. CDR3: CASSPRQSNTEAFF. The DNA of the CDR3 is TGTGCCAGCAGCCCAAGACAGAGCAACACTGAAGCTTTCTTT.